These 31 T cell receptor beta chains came from one sample sequenced in a study of blood T cell repertoires in COVID-19. Clones were sequenced by immunoSEQ multiplex PCR, and TCRdb holds only the in-frame ones, with some missing. This table holds some 340,000 clones, approximately 82% found once. The sample consisted of peripheral blood. These receptors came from a man aged 25-45 years with active or convalescent COVID-19.

This clone was found a few times. The V and J genes are TRBV12-5 and TRBJ2-5; TRBD1 might be the D (5 bases). CDR3 length: 13 residues. CDR1 and CDR2 from the germline V gene are LGHNT and FRNRAP. The ends were cut back, 0 bases at V and 9 bases at J, with 11 bases in the middle. The CDR3 bases are TGTGCTAGTGGTTTGGTACAAGGCAGGGCCCAGTACTTC. Its translation is CASGLVQGRAQYF.

The rearrangement joins TRBV7-2 to TRBJ1-4; TRBD1 might be the D (6 bases). There are 15 residues in the CDR3. Trimming pared 0 bases from V and 7 bases from J, leaving 12 bases between. Germline CDR1 SGHTA, CDR2 FQGNSA. CDR3 sequence (DNA): TGTGCCAGCAGCTTAGCCCCGACAGGTGGTGAAAAACTGTTTTTT. This sequence encodes CASSLAPTGGEKLFF.

The V and J genes are TRBV9 and TRBJ2-7; 8 bases are shared with TRBD1. Trimming at V came to 0 bases and at J to 5 bases, leaving 10 bases not matched to a gene. Germline values: CDR1 SGDLS, CDR2 YYNGEE. The CDR3 runs to 16 residues. CDR3 protein: CASSVERTGYLDEQYF. The DNA for the CDR3 is TGTGCCAGCAGCGTAGAAAGGACAGGGTATCTCGACGAGCAGTACTTC.

This chain uses TRBV11-3 with TRBJ1-5, with D possibly being TRBD1 (5 bases). Germline V lookup: CDR1 SGHNT, CDR2 YENEEA. Trimming removed 4 bases at V and 3 bases at J, with 7 bases between. The CDR3 is 13 residues long. CDR3 sequence (DNA): TGTGCCAGCAGCTGGGGGGACAATCAGCCCCAGCATTTT. This sequence encodes CASSWGDNQPQHF.

This clone was found once. The CDR3 spells CASSPGHWNEKLFF. CDR3 nucleotides: TGTGCCAGCTCCCCAGGTCATTGGAATGAAAAACTGTTTTTT. This chain uses TRBV19 with TRBJ1-4, with D uncertain. This CDR3 comprises 14 residues. The V and J ends lost 9 bases and 5 bases respectively, with 16 bases between them. Germline V CDR1 and CDR2: LNHDA, SQIVND (reference sequence).

V is TRBV19 and J is TRBJ2-7; 8 nucleotides match TRBD2. J was trimmed by 0 bases and V by 4 bases; bases with no gene match: 5. The CDR3 totals 15 residues. CDR1 is LNHDA, CDR2 SQIVND, per germline (reference sequence). DNA for the CDR3: TGTGCCAGTAGTAACCAAGCGGGGGTCTCCTACGAGCAGTACTTC. This codes for CASSNQAGVSYEQYF.

V is TRBV7-2 and J is TRBJ2-1; the match to TRBD2 covers 11 bases. In germline, CDR1 is SGHTA, CDR2 FQGNSA. The CDR3 sequence is 16 residues long. V was clipped by 6 bases and J by 5 bases; unmatched bases: 9. The CDR3 DNA is TGTGCCAGCAGGTTCGATAGCGGGAGGGCCCACAATGAGCAGTTCTTC. It is translated as CASRFDSGRAHNEQFF.

Only one count was recorded for this clone. The V call is TRBV6-5, the J call TRBJ1-1; D gene unclear. With 0 bases removed from V and 7 bases from J, the gap between germline ends came to 15 bases. CDR1 MNHEY and CDR2 SVGAGI come from the germline V gene. The CDR3 is 15 residues long. The CDR3 here is CASSYSFSGRSEAFF. DNA of the CDR3: TGTGCCAGCAGTTACTCTTTTTCCGGTCGGAGTGAAGCTTTCTTT.

This clone was recorded once. The V and J genes are TRBV9 and TRBJ2-1, with D possibly being TRBD2 (5 bases). Germline V CDR1 and CDR2: SGDLS, YYNGEE. The CDR3 runs to 14 residues. Trimming pared 6 bases from V and 0 bases from J, leaving 10 bases between. The CDR3 protein is CASTRLHSYNEQFF. The CDR3, as DNA: TGTGCCAGCACCCGACTACACTCCTACAATGAGCAGTTCTTC.

The V and J genes are TRBV19 and TRBJ1-3, with 9 nucleotides matching TRBD1. With 5 bases clipped from V and 4 bases from J, the junction kept 6 bases outside the gene matches. Germline V gene lookup returns CDR1 LNHDA and CDR2 SQIVND (reference sequence). This CDR3 has 15 residues. CDR3 protein: CASSLQGAWGNTIYF. In DNA, the CDR3 is TGTGCCAGTAGTCTACAGGGGGCGTGGGGAAACACCATATATTTT.

The chain has TRBV6-2 or TRBV6-3 and TRBJ1-1; D unclear. Trimming took 4 bases from V and 4 from J, leaving 22 bases between them. The CDR3 is 17 amino acids. The germline CDR1 and CDR2 sequences are MNHEY and SVGEGT. The CDR3 DNA reads as TGTGCCAGCAGTTCCCCTCGGGGAGGAGTAATGGGCACTGAAGCTTTCTTT. It codes for CASSSPRGGVMGTEAFF.

V gene TRBV6-5 combines with J gene TRBJ1-4; 7 nucleotides line up with TRBD1. The CDR3 consists of 14 residues. Germline values: CDR1 MNHEY, CDR2 SVGAGI. V lost 5 bases, J lost 4 bases, and 4 bases stayed unmatched. CDR3 DNA sequence: TGTGCCAGCAGTCGCGGACAGGTTAATGAAAAACTGTTTTTT. Translation gives CASSRGQVNEKLFF.

Only a few counts were recorded for this clone. The V call is TRBV18, the J call TRBJ2-3; D may be TRBD2 (6 bases). Germline values: CDR1 KGHSH, CDR2 LQKENI. The CDR3 is 14 amino acids. Trimming stripped 8 bases from V and 4 bases from J, with 16 bases between. The CDR3 reads CASRGGSDADTQYF. The CDR3 bases are TGTGCCAGCCGTGGAGGGTCGGATGCAGATACGCAGTATTTT. The entire variable domain, with the rest obtained from reference TRBV18 and TRBJ2-3, is as follows: NAGVMQNPRHLVRRRGQEARLRCSPMKGHSHVYWYRQLPEEGLKFMVYLQKENIIDESGMPKERFSAEFPKEGPSILRIQQVVRGDSAAYFCASRGGSDADTQYFGPGTRLTVL.

This clone was seen repeatedly, ten times or more. V usage is TRBV6-5 and J usage is TRBJ2-1, with TRBD2 identical over 7 bases. The J segment lost 4 bases and the V segment lost 8 bases, leaving 11 bases of the junction unmatched. The CDR3 is 15 amino acids. Germline V gives CDR1 MNHEY, CDR2 SVGAGI. The DNA for the CDR3 is TGTGCCAGCCGTCAGACGGCGGGGGAATACAATGAGCAGTTCTTC. This sequence encodes CASRQTAGEYNEQFF.

This rearrangement joins TRBV7-2 to TRBJ2-1; 11 bases fit TRBD2. V lost 3 bases to trimming and J lost 4 bases; unmatched junction nucleotides: 2. From germline, CDR1 is SGHTA and CDR2 FQGNSA. This CDR3 has 15 amino acids. The CDR3: CASSFSGGGYNEQFF. In DNA form, the CDR3 reads TGTGCCAGCAGCTTTAGCGGGGGGGGTTACAATGAGCAGTTCTTC. Based on the CDR3 plus reference TRBV7-2 and TRBJ2-1, the full variable domain is GAGVSQSPSNKVTEKGKDVELRCDPISGHTALYWYRQSLGQGLEFLIYFQGNSAPDKSGLPSDRFSAERTGGSVSTLTIQRTQQEDSAVYLCASSFSGGGYNEQFFGPGTRLTVL.

Here the CDR3 reads CATSDTGLAISSYNEQFF. CDR3 DNA sequence: TGTGCCACCAGTGATACCGGACTAGCCATAAGCTCCTACAATGAGCAGTTCTTC. The V call is TRBV24-1, the J call TRBJ2-1; 8 nucleotides match TRBD2. The CDR3 runs to 18 residues. Germline CDR1 reads KGHDR; CDR2 reads SFDVKD. The V and J ends lost 3 bases and 0 bases, in that order; junction bases with no gene match: 9.

The V gene is TRBV27, the J gene TRBJ1-2, with 9 bases that match TRBD1. CDR1 is MNHEY, CDR2 SMNVEV, per germline (reference sequence). V lost 6 bases, J lost 3 bases, and 5 bases stayed unmatched. The CDR3 runs to 14 residues. CDR3 protein: CASRHRGLDYGYTF. The CDR3 DNA sequence: TGTGCCAGCAGGCACAGGGGGCTGGACTATGGCTACACCTTC.

The CDR3 DNA reads as TGTGCCAGCAGCAGAGCGCATAATTCACCCCTCCACTTT. This codes for CASSRAHNSPLHF. V usage is TRBV7-3 and J usage is TRBJ1-6; D ambiguous. Germline values: CDR1 SGHTA, CDR2 FQGTGA. Trimming removed 5 bases from V and 5 bases from J, with 7 bases in between. This CDR3 spans 13 amino acids.

The chain links TRBV19 to TRBJ2-3; TRBD2 aligns across 8 bases. Trimming removed 3 bases from V and 4 bases from J; junction bases left unmatched: 6. The germline V gene encodes CDR1 LNHDA and CDR2 SQIVND (reference sequence). CDR3 length: 15 residues. This CDR3 reads CASSIGRAGADTQYF. In DNA, the CDR3 is TGTGCCAGTAGTATCGGGAGGGCCGGAGCAGATACGCAGTATTTT.

A few counts support this clone. J is TRBJ1-1 and V is TRBV7-9; tentative D call: TRBD1 (5 bases). Deletions cut 8 bases from V and 0 bases from J, with 13 bases between. CDR1 SEHNR and CDR2 FQNEAQ come from the germline V gene (reference sequence). The CDR3 contains 14 residues. In DNA form, the CDR3 reads TGTGCCAGCTTGAGCGCAGGGATGAACACTGAAGCTTTCTTT. It is translated as CASLSAGMNTEAFF.

The V and J genes are TRBV7-3 and TRBJ2-1; 10 nucleotides match TRBD2. J lost 9 bases, V lost 2 bases, and 4 bases had no gene match. The CDR3 is made up of 14 amino acids. Germline V gene lookup returns CDR1 SGHTA and CDR2 FQGTGA. DNA for the CDR3: TGTGCCAGCAGCTTATTACTAGCGGGAAGTGAGCAGTTCTTC. It specifies CASSLLLAGSEQFF.

This sequence joins TRBV24-1 and TRBJ2-1; D might be TRBD2 (5 bases). CDR1 and CDR2 from the germline V gene are KGHDR and SFDVKD. The CDR3 runs to 12 residues. V dropped 4 bases and J dropped 10 bases, with 10 bases sitting between them. The CDR3 DNA sequence: TGTGCCACCAGTGAGCGGGCCGTGGAGCAGTTCTTC. Protein: CATSERAVEQFF.

This clone was seen a few times. The chain couples TRBV7-2 to TRBJ1-2, with 7 bases that match TRBD1. Per germline, CDR1 SGHTA and CDR2 FQGNSA. The CDR3 extends over 12 amino acids. Trimming cost V 11 bases and J 2 bases; bases outside gene matches: 5. The CDR3 DNA sequence: TGTGCCTTACTACAGGGGAACTATGGCTACACCTTC. Translating it yields CALLQGNYGYTF.

This sequence joins TRBV7-2 and TRBJ2-1, with D unclear. From germline, CDR1 is SGHTA and CDR2 FQGNSA. The V gene lost 3 bases and the J gene lost 5 bases, with 5 bases spanning the gap. The CDR3 runs 12 residues. In DNA form, the CDR3 reads TGTGCCAGCAGCTTTACGGACAATGAGCAGTTCTTC. Protein: CASSFTDNEQFF.

This rearrangement joins TRBV27 to TRBJ1-5, with D tentatively TRBD1 (5 bases). Trimming cost V 5 bases and J 0 bases, with 8 bases left between them. Germline V gives CDR1 MNHEY, CDR2 SMNVEV (reference sequence). The CDR3 length is 14 residues. In DNA, the CDR3 is TGTGCCAGCAGTCCGACAGATAGCAATCAGCCCCAGCATTTT. It yields the protein CASSPTDSNQPQHF.

The rearrangement joins TRBV19 to TRBJ1-5; a possible D gene is TRBD1 (5 bases). Germline CDR1 reads LNHDA; CDR2 reads SQIVND (reference sequence). Trimming cost V 1 base and J 3 bases, with 16 bases left between them. CDR3 length equals 17 residues. The CDR3 DNA follows: TGTGCCAGTAGTATAGGGCCCGGGGGGATAGTCAATCAGCCCCAGCATTTT. Translation: CASSIGPGGIVNQPQHF.

The V call is TRBV24-1, the J call TRBJ2-2; TRBD2 matches at 11 bases. V gave up 6 bases and J gave up 3 bases; unmatched junction bases: 2. The V gene's germline CDR1 is KGHDR and CDR2 SFDVKD. The CDR3 consists of 15 residues. CDR3 DNA: TGTGCCACCAGTTTGACTAGCGGGGACACCGGGGAGCTGTTTTTT. Its translation is CATSLTSGDTGELFF.

V is TRBV7-9 and J is TRBJ2-1, with 8 bases identical to TRBD2. The CDR3 covers 14 residues. Germline values: CDR1 SEHNR, CDR2 FQNEAQ (reference sequence). V lost 4 bases, J lost 9 bases, and 8 bases stayed unmatched. CDR3 residues: CASSSTGLVVEQFF. The CDR3 nucleotides read TGTGCCAGCAGCTCTACGGGACTAGTGGTTGAGCAGTTCTTC.

The chain employs TRBV7-6 and TRBJ2-2; weak D call: TRBD2 (5 bases). The CDR3 totals 16 residues. Germline lookup yields CDR1 SGHVS and CDR2 FNYEAQ. V shed 5 bases and J shed 0 bases, with 13 bases lying between them. The CDR3 coding sequence is TGTGCCAGCAGCCCTGGAGCGGCCGCGAACACCGGGGAGCTGTTTTTT. Amino acids: CASSPGAAANTGELFF.

This clone was counted a few times. The chain carries TRBV7-8 and TRBJ1-1; possibly TRBD1 for D (5 bases). V was clipped by 5 bases and J by 1 base, with 11 bases between them. Looked up from germline, CDR1 is SGHVS and CDR2 is FQNEAQ. This CDR3 has 14 amino acids. CDR3 sequence reads: CASSIVRGNTEAFF. CDR3 DNA sequence: TGTGCCAGCAGCATAGTTAGGGGGAACACTGAAGCTTTCTTT.

The chain joins TRBV6-1 to TRBJ1-1; D is perhaps TRBD1 (6 bases). V was cut by 2 bases and J by 10 bases, with 17 bases left in between. Germline V gene lookup returns CDR1 MNHNS and CDR2 SASEGT. This CDR3 contains 14 residues. CDR3 amino acids: CASSELNRVSVAFF. CDR3 DNA: TGTGCCAGCAGTGAATTAAACAGGGTTAGCGTAGCTTTCTTT.